This TCR beta chain was found in a study of CD8+CD57+ T cells in acquired aplastic anemia. Patients included in sequencing had previously demonstrated CD8+CD57+ cell expansion by flow cytometry. Each patient carried a diagnosis of severe acquired aplastic anemia. Patients had not yet gotten any therapy when their blood was taken for sampling. TCR beta VDJ and CDR3 profiles were obtained from a genomic DNA template. One entry per CDR3 protein, called by TCRdb with MiXCR from the reads. The sample has more than 150,000 distinct CDR3 sequences, approximately 48% seen once. The CDR3 spans 14 residues. The V and J ends lost 2 bases and 5 bases respectively, with 12 bases between them. The germline gives CDR1 SGHVS, CDR2 FQNEAQ.

What was sequenced was sorted CD4+, CD8+, or CD8+CD57+ T cells (not recorded which) from PBMCs. This receptor was obtained from a human donor with aplastic anemia. The rearrangement uses TRBV7-8 and TRBJ2-5; D is ambiguous. Here the CDR3 reads CASSLWLRKETQYF. CDR3 nucleotides: TGTGCCAGCAGCTTATGGCTCAGGAAGGAGACCCAGTACTTC.